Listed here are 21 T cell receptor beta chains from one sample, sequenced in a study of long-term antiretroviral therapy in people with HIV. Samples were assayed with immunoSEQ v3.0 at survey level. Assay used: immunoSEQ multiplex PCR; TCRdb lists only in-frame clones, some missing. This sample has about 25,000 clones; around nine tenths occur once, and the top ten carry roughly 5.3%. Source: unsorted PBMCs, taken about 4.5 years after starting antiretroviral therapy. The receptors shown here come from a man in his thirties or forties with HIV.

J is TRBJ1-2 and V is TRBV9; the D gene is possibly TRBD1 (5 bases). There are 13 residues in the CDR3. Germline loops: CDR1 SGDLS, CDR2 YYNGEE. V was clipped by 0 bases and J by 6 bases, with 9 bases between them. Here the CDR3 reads CASSVEEGHGYTF. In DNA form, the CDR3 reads TGTGCCAGCAGCGTAGAGGAGGGACATGGCTACACCTTC.

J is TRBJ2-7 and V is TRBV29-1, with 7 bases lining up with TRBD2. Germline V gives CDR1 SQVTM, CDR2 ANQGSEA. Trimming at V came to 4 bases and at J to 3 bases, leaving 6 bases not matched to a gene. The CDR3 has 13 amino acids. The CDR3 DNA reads TGCAGCGTTGTGAGCGGGATGGTCTACGAGCAGTACTTC. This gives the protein CSVVSGMVYEQYF.

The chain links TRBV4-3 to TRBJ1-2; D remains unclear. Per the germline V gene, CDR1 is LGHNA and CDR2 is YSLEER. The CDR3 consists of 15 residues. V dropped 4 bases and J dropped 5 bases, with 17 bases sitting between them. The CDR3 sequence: CASSPSGSNPYGYTF. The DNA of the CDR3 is TGCGCCAGCAGCCCCTCGGGATCAAATCCATATGGCTACACCTTC.

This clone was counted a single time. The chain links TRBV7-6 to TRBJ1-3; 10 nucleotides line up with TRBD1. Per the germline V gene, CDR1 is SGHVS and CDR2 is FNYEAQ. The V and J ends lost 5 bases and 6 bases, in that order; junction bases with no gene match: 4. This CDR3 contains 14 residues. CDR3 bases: TGTGCCAGCAGCATCGGGACAGGGGTAAACACCATATATTTT. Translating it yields CASSIGTGVNTIYF.

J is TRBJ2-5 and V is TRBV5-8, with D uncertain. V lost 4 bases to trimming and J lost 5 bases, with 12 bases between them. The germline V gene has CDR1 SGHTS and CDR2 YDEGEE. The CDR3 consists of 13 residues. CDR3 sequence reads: CASSGSYQETQYF. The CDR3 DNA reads TGTGCCAGCAGCGGTAGTTATCAGGAGACCCAGTACTTC.

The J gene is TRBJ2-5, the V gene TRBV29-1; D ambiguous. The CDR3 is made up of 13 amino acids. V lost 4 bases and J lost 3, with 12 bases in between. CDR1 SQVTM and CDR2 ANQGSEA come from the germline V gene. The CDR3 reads CSVAGRQKETQYF. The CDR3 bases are TGCAGCGTTGCCGGGCGGCAGAAAGAGACCCAGTACTTC. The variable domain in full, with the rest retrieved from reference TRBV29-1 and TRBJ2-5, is SAVISQKPSRDICQRGTSLTIQCQVDSQVTMMFWYRQQPGQSLTLIATANQGSEATYESGFVIDKFPISRPNLTFSTLTVSNMSPEDSSIYLCSVAGRQKETQYFGPGTRLLVL.

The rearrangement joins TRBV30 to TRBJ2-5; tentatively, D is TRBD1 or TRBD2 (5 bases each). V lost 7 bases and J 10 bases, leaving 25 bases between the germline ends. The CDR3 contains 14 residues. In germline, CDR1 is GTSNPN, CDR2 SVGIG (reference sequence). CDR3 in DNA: TGTGCCTCTGATTCCCGGGACCTTCCCCTCATCCAGTACTTC. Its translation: CASDSRDLPLIQYF. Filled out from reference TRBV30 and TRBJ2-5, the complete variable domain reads SQTIHQWPATLVQPVGSPLSLECTVEGTSNPNLYWYRQAAGRGLQLLFYSVGIGQISSEVPQNLSASRPQDRQFILSSKKLLLSDSGFYLCASDSRDLPLIQYFGPGTRLLVL.

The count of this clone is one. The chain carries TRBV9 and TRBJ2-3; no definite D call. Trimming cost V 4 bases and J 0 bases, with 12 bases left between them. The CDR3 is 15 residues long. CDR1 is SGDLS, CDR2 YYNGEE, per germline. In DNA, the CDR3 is TGTGCCAGCAGCCCACCTACTGCTAGCACAGATACGCAGTATTTT. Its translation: CASSPPTASTDTQYF.

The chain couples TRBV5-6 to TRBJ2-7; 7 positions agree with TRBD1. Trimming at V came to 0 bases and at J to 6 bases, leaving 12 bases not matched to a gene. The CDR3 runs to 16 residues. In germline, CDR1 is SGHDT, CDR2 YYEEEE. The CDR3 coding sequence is TGTGCCAGCAGCTTGGCAGTCGGGACAGTTGGGGCCGAGCAGTACTTC. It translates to CASSLAVGTVGAEQYF.

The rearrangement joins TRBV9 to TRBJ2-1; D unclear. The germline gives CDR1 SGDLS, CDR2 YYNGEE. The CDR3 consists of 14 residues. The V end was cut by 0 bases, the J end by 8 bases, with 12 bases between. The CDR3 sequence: CASSVGVMWDEQFF. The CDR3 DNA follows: TGTGCCAGCAGCGTAGGGGTAATGTGGGATGAGCAGTTCTTC.

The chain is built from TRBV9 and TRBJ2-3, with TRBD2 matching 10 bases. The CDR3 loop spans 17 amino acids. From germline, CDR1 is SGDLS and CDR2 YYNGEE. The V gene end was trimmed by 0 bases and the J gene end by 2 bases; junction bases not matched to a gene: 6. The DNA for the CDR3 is TGTGCCAGCAGCGTAGTGGCTAGCGGGAGATTCACAGATACGCAGTATTTT. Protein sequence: CASSVVASGRFTDTQYF.

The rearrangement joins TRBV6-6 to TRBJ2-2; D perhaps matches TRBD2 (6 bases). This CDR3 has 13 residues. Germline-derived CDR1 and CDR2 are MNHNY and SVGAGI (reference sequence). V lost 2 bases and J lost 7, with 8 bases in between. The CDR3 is CASSYGGNGELFF. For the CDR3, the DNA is TGTGCCAGCAGTTACGGGGGGAACGGGGAGCTGTTTTTT.

CDR3 residues: CASRPNYYQPQHF. The CDR3 DNA reads TGTGCCAGCAGACCGAATTACTATCAGCCCCAGCATTTT. This chain uses TRBV27 with TRBJ1-5; D remains ambiguous. V was pared by 6 bases and J by 5 bases, with 11 bases between. Germline values: CDR1 MNHEY, CDR2 SMNVEV (reference sequence). This CDR3 is built from 13 residues.

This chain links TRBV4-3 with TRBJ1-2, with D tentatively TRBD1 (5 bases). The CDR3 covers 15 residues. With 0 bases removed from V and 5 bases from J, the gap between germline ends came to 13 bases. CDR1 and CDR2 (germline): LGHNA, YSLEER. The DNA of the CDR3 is TGCGCCAGCAGCCAAGAAGGAGGGGCATCGTATGGCTACACCTTC. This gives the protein CASSQEGGASYGYTF.

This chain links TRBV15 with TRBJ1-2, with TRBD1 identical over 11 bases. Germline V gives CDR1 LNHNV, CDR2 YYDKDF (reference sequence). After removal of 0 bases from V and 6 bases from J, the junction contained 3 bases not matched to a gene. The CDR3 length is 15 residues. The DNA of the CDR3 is TGTGCCACCAGCAGAGAAGGGACAGGGGGGGATGGCTACACCTTC. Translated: CATSREGTGGDGYTF.

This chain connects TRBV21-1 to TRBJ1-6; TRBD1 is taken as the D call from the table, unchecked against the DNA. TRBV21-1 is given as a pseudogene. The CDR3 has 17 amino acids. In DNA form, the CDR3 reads TGTGCCAGCAGGGATAACATAGACATACATCATAATTCACCCCTCCACTTT. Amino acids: CASRDNIDIHHNSPLHF.

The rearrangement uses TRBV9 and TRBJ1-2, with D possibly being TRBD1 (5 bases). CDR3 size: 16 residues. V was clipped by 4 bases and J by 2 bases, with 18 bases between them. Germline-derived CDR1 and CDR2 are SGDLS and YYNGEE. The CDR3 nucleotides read TGTGCCAGCAGCCTGAGGGTAGGGGAGGGGAACTATGGCTACACCTTC. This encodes CASSLRVGEGNYGYTF.

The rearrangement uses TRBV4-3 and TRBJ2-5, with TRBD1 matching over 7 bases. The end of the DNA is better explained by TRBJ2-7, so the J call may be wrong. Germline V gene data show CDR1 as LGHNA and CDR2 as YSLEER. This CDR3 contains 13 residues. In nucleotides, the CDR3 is TGCGCCAGCAGCGAGACAGGGAGCGACGAGCAGTACTTC. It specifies CASSETGSDEQYF.

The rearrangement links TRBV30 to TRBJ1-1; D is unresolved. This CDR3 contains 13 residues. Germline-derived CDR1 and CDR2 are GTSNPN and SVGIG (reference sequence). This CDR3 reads CAWARAANTEAFF. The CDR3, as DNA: TGTGCATGGGCACGGGCAGCTAACACTGAAGCTTTCTTT.

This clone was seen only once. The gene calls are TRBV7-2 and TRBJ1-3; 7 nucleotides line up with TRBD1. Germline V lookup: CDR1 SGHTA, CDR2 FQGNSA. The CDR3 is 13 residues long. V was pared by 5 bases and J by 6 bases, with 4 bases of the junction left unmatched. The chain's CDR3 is CASSPDRVNTIYF. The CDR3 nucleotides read TGTGCCAGCAGCCCAGACAGGGTAAACACCATATATTTT.

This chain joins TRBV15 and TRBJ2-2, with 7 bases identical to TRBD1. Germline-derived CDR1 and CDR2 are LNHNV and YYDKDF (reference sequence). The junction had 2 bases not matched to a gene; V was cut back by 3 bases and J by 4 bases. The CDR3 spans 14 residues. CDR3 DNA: TGTGCCACCAGCAGTCACAGGGGCACCGGGGAGCTGTTTTTT. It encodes CATSSHRGTGELFF.